Presented here are 23 T cell receptor beta chains from one specimen sequenced in a study of early T cells in non-severe SARS-CoV-2 infection. MiXCR was run by TCRdb on the 5' RACE reads, yielding one entry per CDR3 protein. This sample carries 66,000 or so distinct CDR3 sequences, over 10% of them seen once, and the ten largest clones take almost 8.5%. The sequencing sample was made of whole blood. The receptors originated from an adult who was a healthcare worker with PCR-confirmed SARS-CoV-2 infection or an uninfected control (not recorded which).

This clonotype was detected many times. CDR3 nucleotides: TGTGCCAGCAGTCAACCCGGTTTGAACACTGAAGCTTTCTTT. Its translation is CASSQPGLNTEAFF. V usage is TRBV7-3 and J usage is TRBJ1-1; the D is unclear. CDR3 length: 14 residues. CDR1 is SGHTA and CDR2 is FQGTGA in the germline V gene. V was cut by 6 bases and J by 0 bases, with 11 bases left in between.

The sample holds many counts of this clonotype. The chain employs TRBV14 and TRBJ1-4; D uncertain. The V end was cut by 4 bases, the J end by 4 bases, with 10 bases between. The CDR3 runs 14 residues. Germline CDR1 and CDR2: SGHDN and FVKESK. This CDR3 is CASSRRGINEKLFF. Written as DNA, the CDR3 is TGTGCCAGCAGCCGTCGTGGGATTAATGAAAAACTGTTTTTT.

V gene TRBV29-1 combines with J gene TRBJ2-3; 9 bases fit TRBD2. The CDR3 totals 14 residues. Germline CDR1 and CDR2: SQVTM and ANQGSEA. The V and J ends lost 3 bases and 5 bases, in that order; junction bases with no gene match: 6. The CDR3 bases are TGCAGCGTTGACCCTAGCGGGATCGGAGATACGCAGTATTTT. Translating it yields CSVDPSGIGDTQYF.

CDR3 sequence: CASSYGFRNEQFF. Here the CDR3 DNA reads TGTGCCAGCAGTTATGGCTTCAGGAATGAGCAGTTCTTC. The chain has TRBV6-2 or TRBV6-3 and TRBJ2-1; unclear D gene. Germline CDR1 and CDR2: MNHEY and SVGEGT. This CDR3 contains 13 residues. The V gene lost 3 bases and the J gene lost 7 bases, with 10 bases spanning the gap.

A few counts support this clonotype. The rearrangement joins TRBV29-1 to TRBJ2-1, with D possibly matching TRBD1 (6 bases). The V and J ends lost 5 bases and 0 bases respectively, with 11 bases between them. Germline V gene lookup returns CDR1 SQVTM and CDR2 ANQGSEA. This CDR3 has 14 amino acids. CDR3 in DNA: TGCAGCGTTCCTGACAGGAGCTCCTACAATGAGCAGTTCTTC. Translation gives CSVPDRSSYNEQFF.

In its sample, this clonotype was seen a few times. The chain joins TRBV6-2 or TRBV6-3 to TRBJ1-1; no firm D call. From germline, CDR1 is MNHEY and CDR2 SVGEGT. This CDR3 comprises 13 residues. V was shortened by 6 bases and J by 7 bases, with 15 bases between the two germline ends. CDR3 bases: TGTGCCAGCAGCATCCCTCGTGGCTTTGAAGCTTTCTTT. It encodes CASSIPRGFEAFF.

This clonotype was counted at least ten times. This chain joins TRBV6-2 or TRBV6-3 and TRBJ2-1; possible D gene TRBD2, 5 bases. Germline V gene data show CDR1 as MNHEY and CDR2 as SVGEGT. Trimming shortened V by 5 bases and J by 9 bases, and 11 bases separated the two germline ends. The CDR3 totals 12 residues. CDR3: CASSKDLTEQFF. The CDR3 nucleotides read TGTGCCAGCAGTAAGGACTTGACTGAGCAGTTCTTC.

This rearrangement joins TRBV6-1 to TRBJ2-6, with TRBD1 identical over 9 bases. From germline, CDR1 is MNHNS and CDR2 SASEGT. After removal of 3 bases from V and 0 bases from J, the junction contained 15 bases not matched to a gene. The CDR3 spans 21 residues. This CDR3 is CASSDVPGQGSSYSGANVLTF. CDR3 in DNA: TGTGCCAGCAGTGACGTACCGGGACAGGGAAGTTCGTACTCTGGGGCCAACGTCCTGACTTTC.

This rearrangement joins TRBV5-6 to TRBJ1-5; D unresolved. Per germline, CDR1 SGHDT and CDR2 YYEEEE. There are 15 residues in the CDR3. The ends were cut back, 6 bases at V and 0 bases at J, with 13 bases in the middle. CDR3 in amino acids: CASIHRTSSNQPQHF. The CDR3 DNA is TGTGCCAGCATCCACCGGACGTCTAGCAATCAGCCCCAGCATTTT.

This clonotype was counted only a few times. The gene calls are TRBV20-1 and TRBJ1-5; D is uncertain. Germline values: CDR1 DFQATT, CDR2 SNEGSKA (reference sequence). Trimming left V 6 bases short and J 4 bases short, with 19 bases between. The CDR3 loop spans 15 amino acids. The CDR3 DNA reads as TGCAGTGCCACCCGGGGAGAGTCCAGTAATCAGCCCCAGCATTTT. Translation gives CSATRGESSNQPQHF.

This clonotype appeared a few times. The chain carries TRBV28 and TRBJ2-7; 7 nucleotides match TRBD2. The germline V gene has CDR1 MDHEN and CDR2 SYDVKM. V lost 10 bases and J lost 3; bases outside the gene matches: 6. The CDR3 consists of 12 residues. The CDR3 protein is CATSWGGYEQYF. The DNA for the CDR3 is TGTGCCACATCCTGGGGGGGCTACGAGCAGTACTTC.

In its sample, this clonotype was seen a few times. The chain uses TRBV7-8 and TRBJ2-2, with no clear D. CDR1 is SGHVS, CDR2 FQNEAQ, per germline. The CDR3 is 15 residues long. The V gene lost 10 bases and the J gene lost 0 bases, with 15 bases spanning the gap. The CDR3, as DNA: TGTGCCATCTCAAGGGTAGAGGCGAACACCGGGGAGCTGTTTTTT. Encoded protein: CAISRVEANTGELFF. The full variable domain, completed using reference TRBV7-8 and TRBJ2-2, is GAGVSQSPRYKVAKRGQDVALRCDPISGHVSLFWYQQALGQGPEFLTYFQNEAQLDKSGLPSDRFFAERPEGSVSTLKIQRTQQEDSAVYLCAISRVEANTGELFFGEGSRLTVL.

This clonotype was seen once. V and J are TRBV19 and TRBJ2-1; weak D call: TRBD2 (5 bases). Trimming took 7 bases from V and 7 from J, leaving 20 bases between them. Germline CDR1 reads LNHDA; CDR2 reads SQIVND (reference sequence). This CDR3 comprises 15 residues. The CDR3 nucleotides are TGTGCCAGTAAGAGGGCTAGCCCCCAGCAAAATGAGCAGTTCTTC. Its protein is CASKRASPQQNEQFF.

The sample holds many counts of this clonotype. The genes are TRBV28 and TRBJ1-2; D not resolved. CDR3 size: 13 residues. Germline CDR1 is MDHEN and CDR2 is SYDVKM. Between the trimmed V and J ends, which lost 10 bases and 6 bases, there was a span of 18 bases. The CDR3 spells CAIPAIVGHGYTF. CDR3 bases: TGTGCCATCCCCGCTATAGTAGGGCATGGCTACACCTTC.

This clonotype was picked up many times. The CDR3 bases are TGTGCCAGCTCACCAGATCGCGGGGTTGGCTATGGCTACACCTTC. Protein sequence: CASSPDRGVGYGYTF. The chain links TRBV18 to TRBJ1-2; D is undetermined. The length of the CDR3 is 15 residues. Per the germline V gene, CDR1 is KGHSH and CDR2 is LQKENI. V shed 2 bases and J shed 4 bases, with 14 bases lying between them.

Many counts were recorded for this clonotype. The rearrangement uses TRBV4-3 and TRBJ2-1; 12 bases are shared with TRBD2. Germline CDR1 is LGHNA and CDR2 is YSLEER. This CDR3 region has 15 residues. The V gene end was trimmed by 5 bases and the J gene end by 4 bases; junction bases not matched to a gene: 3. The CDR3 here is CASSRLAGAYNEQFF. CDR3 in DNA: TGCGCCAGCAGCAGACTAGCGGGAGCTTACAATGAGCAGTTCTTC.

This clonotype came up many times. The gene calls are TRBV20-1 and TRBJ2-2; no clear D. Trimming pared 2 bases from V and 0 bases from J, leaving 10 bases between. The CDR3 runs 15 residues. CDR1 and CDR2 from the germline V gene are DFQATT and SNEGSKA (reference sequence). This CDR3 is CSARTLPANTGELFF. In DNA, the CDR3 is TGCAGTGCTAGAACCCTACCCGCGAACACCGGGGAGCTGTTTTTT.

This clonotype was counted ten times or more. The genes are TRBV27 and TRBJ1-1; possibly TRBD1 for D (5 bases). The germline V gene has CDR1 MNHEY and CDR2 SMNVEV (reference sequence). Trimming pared 5 bases from V and 6 bases from J, leaving 16 bases between. The CDR3 covers 14 residues. The CDR3 DNA is TGTGCCAGCAGTGGAAGGACTCAGGGCGCTGAAGCTTTCTTT. Its protein is CASSGRTQGAEAFF.

This chain links TRBV5-1 with TRBJ1-1, with D possibly TRBD1 on 6 matching bases. Germline CDR1 is SGHRS and CDR2 is YFSETQ. The length of the CDR3 is 15 residues. Trimming pared 7 bases from V and 0 bases from J, leaving 16 bases between. The CDR3 loop reads CASGPDSSMNTEAFF. In DNA, the CDR3 is TGCGCCAGCGGCCCGGACAGTTCTATGAACACTGAAGCTTTCTTT.

The V call is TRBV28, the J call TRBJ2-7, with unresolved D. Germline V CDR1 and CDR2: MDHEN, SYDVKM. The CDR3 contains 16 residues. V was pared by 5 bases and J by 2 bases, with 19 bases between. CDR3 region: CASSPLLGTPTYEQYF. The CDR3 DNA is TGTGCCAGCAGTCCCCTCCTTGGTACACCCACCTACGAGCAGTACTTC.

This clonotype showed up just a few times. The V gene is TRBV19, the J gene TRBJ1-1; D is uncertain. Germline CDR1 is LNHDA and CDR2 is SQIVND (reference sequence). This CDR3 has 14 residues. V was pared by 1 base and J by 2 bases, with 8 bases between. Written as DNA, the CDR3 is TGTGCCAGTAGTATAGGTAGCAGCAACACTGAAGCTTTCTTT. Translating gives CASSIGSSNTEAFF.

This clonotype occurred many times. This chain links TRBV29-1 with TRBJ1-1, with D possibly matching TRBD1 (6 bases). Germline CDR1 reads SQVTM; CDR2 reads ANQGSEA. V dropped 5 bases and J dropped 0 bases, with 13 bases sitting between them. This CDR3 is built from 14 residues. Here the CDR3 DNA reads TGCAGCGTTCGCTCTACAGGGTTGAACACTGAAGCTTTCTTT. Amino acids: CSVRSTGLNTEAFF.

This clonotype was observed a handful of times. The rearrangement joins TRBV28 to TRBJ2-7; TRBD2 agrees at 7 bases. Germline V gene sequence: CDR1 MDHEN, CDR2 SYDVKM. The CDR3 loop spans 15 amino acids. V dropped 7 bases and J dropped 0; count of bases not matched to a gene: 9. CDR3 in amino acids: CASIKGLAASYEQYF. The CDR3 nucleotides are TGTGCCAGCATCAAGGGGCTAGCGGCCTCCTACGAGCAGTACTTC.